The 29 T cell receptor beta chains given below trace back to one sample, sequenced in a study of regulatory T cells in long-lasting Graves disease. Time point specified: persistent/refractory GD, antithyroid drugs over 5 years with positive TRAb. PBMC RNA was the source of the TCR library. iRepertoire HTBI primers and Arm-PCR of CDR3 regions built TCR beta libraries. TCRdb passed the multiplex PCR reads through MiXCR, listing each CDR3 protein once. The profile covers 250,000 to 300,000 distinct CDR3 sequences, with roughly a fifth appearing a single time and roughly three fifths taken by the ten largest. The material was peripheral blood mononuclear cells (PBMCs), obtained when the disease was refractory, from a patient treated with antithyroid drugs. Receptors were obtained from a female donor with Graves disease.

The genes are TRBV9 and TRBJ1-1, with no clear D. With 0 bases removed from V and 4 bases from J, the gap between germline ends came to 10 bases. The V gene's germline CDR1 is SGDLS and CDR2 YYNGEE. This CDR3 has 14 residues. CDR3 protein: CASSVGPFSTEAFF. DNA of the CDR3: TGTGCCAGCAGCGTAGGACCCTTTTCCACTGAAGCTTTCTTT.

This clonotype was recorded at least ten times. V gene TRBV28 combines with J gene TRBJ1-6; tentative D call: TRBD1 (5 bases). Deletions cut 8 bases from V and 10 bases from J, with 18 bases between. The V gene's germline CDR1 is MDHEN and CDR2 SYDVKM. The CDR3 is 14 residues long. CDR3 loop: CASHIPGTHSPLHF. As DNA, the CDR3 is TGTGCCAGCCACATCCCGGGGACGCACTCACCCCTCCACTTT.

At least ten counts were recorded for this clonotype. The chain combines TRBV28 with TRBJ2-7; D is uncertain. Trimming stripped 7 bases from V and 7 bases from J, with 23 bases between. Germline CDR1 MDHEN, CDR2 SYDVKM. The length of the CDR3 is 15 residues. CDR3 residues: CASISWARSSGEQYF. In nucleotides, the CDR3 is TGTGCCAGCATAAGTTGGGCGAGGAGTTCCGGGGAGCAGTACTTC.

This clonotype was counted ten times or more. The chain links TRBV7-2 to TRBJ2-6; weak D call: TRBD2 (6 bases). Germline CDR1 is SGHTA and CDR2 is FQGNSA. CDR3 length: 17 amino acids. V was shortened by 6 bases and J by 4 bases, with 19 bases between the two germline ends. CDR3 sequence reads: CASSSGTALMGANVLTF. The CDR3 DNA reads TGTGCCAGCAGTTCCGGGACTGCCCTGATGGGGGCCAACGTCCTGACTTTC.

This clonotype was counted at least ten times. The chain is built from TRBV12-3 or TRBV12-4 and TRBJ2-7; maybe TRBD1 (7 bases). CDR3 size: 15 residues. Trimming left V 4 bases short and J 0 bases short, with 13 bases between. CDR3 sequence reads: CASSSRGDRSYEQYF. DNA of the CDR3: TGTGCCAGCAGTTCCAGGGGGGACCGCTCCTACGAGCAGTACTTC.

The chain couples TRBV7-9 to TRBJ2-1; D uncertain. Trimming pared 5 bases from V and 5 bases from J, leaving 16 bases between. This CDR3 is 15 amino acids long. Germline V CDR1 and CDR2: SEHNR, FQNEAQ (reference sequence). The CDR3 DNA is TGTGCCAGCAGCGACGGAAGGCTCGGCCACAATGAGCAGTTCTTC. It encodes CASSDGRLGHNEQFF.

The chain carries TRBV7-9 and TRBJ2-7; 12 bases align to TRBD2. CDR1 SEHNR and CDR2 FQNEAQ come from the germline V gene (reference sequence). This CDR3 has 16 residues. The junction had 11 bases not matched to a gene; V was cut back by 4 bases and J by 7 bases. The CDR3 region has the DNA TGTGCCAGCAGCTCTCTAGCGGGAGGGCCCCCGGGGGAGCAGTACTTC. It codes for CASSSLAGGPPGEQYF.

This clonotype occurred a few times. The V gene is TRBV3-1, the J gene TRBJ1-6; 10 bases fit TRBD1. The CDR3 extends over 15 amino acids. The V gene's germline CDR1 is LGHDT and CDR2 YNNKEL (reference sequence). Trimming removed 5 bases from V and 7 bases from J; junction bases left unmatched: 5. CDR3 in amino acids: CASSYRQGANSPLHF. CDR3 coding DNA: TGTGCCAGCAGCTACAGACAGGGGGCGAATTCACCCCTCCACTTT.

The CDR3 bases are TGTGCCAGCAGGAACCTAGCGGGGGACTACGAGCAGTACTTC. Its translation is CASRNLAGDYEQYF. The J gene is TRBJ2-7, the V gene TRBV6-1; 10 positions match TRBD2. The germline V gene has CDR1 MNHNS and CDR2 SASEGT. The J segment lost 3 bases and the V segment lost 6 bases, leaving 5 bases of the junction unmatched. This CDR3 is 14 amino acids long.

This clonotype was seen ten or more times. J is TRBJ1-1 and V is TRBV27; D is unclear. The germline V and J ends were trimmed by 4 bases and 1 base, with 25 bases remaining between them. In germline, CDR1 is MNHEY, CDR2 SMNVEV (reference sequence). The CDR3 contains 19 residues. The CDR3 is CASSSLETTVSEPNTEAFF. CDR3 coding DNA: TGTGCCAGCAGTTCATTGGAGACCACGGTTAGCGAACCGAACACTGAAGCTTTCTTT.

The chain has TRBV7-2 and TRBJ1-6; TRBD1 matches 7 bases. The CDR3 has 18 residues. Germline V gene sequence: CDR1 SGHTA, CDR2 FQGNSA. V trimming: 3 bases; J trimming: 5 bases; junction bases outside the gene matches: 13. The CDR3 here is CASSFLLGGTGDNSPLHF. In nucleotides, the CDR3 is TGTGCCAGCAGCTTCTTACTAGGCGGAACAGGGGATAATTCACCCCTCCACTTT.

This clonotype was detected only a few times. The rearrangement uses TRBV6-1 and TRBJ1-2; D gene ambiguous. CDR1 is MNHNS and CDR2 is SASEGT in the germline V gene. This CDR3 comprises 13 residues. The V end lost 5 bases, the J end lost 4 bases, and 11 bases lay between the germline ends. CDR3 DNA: TGTGCCAGCAGTCGTCAGGAAGCCTATGGCTACACCTTC. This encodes CASSRQEAYGYTF.

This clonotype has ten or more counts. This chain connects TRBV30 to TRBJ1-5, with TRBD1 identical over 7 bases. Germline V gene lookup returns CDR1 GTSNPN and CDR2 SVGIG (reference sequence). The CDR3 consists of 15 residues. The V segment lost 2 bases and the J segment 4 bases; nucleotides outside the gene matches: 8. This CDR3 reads CAWSLAQGMNQPQHF. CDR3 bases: TGTGCCTGGAGTTTAGCACAGGGGATGAATCAGCCCCAGCATTTT.

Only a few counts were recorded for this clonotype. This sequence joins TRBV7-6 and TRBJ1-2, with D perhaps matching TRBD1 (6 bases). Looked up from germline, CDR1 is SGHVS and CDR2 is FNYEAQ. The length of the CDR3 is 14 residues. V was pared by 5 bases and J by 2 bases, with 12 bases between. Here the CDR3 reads CASSPGESNYGYTF. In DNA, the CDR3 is TGTGCCAGCAGCCCAGGGGAATCCAACTATGGCTACACCTTC.

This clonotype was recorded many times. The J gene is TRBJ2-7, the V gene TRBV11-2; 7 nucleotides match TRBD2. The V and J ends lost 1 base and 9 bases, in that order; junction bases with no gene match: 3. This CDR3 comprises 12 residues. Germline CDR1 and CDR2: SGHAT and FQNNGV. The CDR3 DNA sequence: TGTGCCAGCAGCTTAGGAACTAGCGTGCAGTACTTC. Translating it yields CASSLGTSVQYF.

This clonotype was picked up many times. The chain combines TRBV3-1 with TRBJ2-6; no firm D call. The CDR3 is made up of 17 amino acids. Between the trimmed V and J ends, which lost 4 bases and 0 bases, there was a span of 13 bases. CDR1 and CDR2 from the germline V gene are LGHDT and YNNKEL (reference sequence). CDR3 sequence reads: CASSPPQRFSGANVLTF. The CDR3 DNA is TGTGCCAGCAGCCCTCCCCAACGCTTCTCTGGGGCCAACGTCCTGACTTTC.

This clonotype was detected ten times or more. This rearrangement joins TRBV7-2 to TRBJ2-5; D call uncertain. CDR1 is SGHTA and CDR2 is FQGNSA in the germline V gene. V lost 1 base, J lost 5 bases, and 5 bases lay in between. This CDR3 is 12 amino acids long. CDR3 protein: CASSLVLETQYF. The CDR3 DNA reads TGTGCCAGCAGCTTAGTCTTGGAGACCCAGTACTTC.

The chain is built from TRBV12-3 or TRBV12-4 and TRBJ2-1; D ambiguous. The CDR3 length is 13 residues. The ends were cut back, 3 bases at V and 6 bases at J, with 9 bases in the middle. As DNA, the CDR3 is TGTGCCAGCAGTTTTCAGGTCTCCAATGAGCAGTTCTTC. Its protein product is CASSFQVSNEQFF.

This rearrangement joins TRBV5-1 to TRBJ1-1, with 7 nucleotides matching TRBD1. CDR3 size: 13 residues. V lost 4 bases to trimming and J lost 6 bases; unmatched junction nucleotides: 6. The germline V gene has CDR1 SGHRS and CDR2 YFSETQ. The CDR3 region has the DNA TGCGCCAGCAGCGCGGACAGGCCGTCTGAAGCTTTCTTT. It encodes CASSADRPSEAFF.

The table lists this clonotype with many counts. The CDR3 DNA reads as TGTGCCAGCCGCCCGGAGCCTTTCGGGGCGGGGACCCAGTACTTC. Its translation is CASRPEPFGAGTQYF. The chain employs TRBV6-1 and TRBJ2-5; D may be TRBD1 or TRBD2 (5 bases each). Germline-derived CDR1 and CDR2 are MNHNS and SASEGT. This CDR3 has 15 amino acids. The germline V and J ends were trimmed by 8 bases and 7 bases, with 23 bases remaining between them.

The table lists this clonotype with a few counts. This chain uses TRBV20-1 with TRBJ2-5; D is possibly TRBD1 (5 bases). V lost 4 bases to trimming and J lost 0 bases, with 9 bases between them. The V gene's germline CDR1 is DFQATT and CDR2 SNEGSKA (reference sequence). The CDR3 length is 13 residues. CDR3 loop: CSATDRNQETQYF. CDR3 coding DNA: TGCAGTGCTACCGACAGAAACCAAGAGACCCAGTACTTC.

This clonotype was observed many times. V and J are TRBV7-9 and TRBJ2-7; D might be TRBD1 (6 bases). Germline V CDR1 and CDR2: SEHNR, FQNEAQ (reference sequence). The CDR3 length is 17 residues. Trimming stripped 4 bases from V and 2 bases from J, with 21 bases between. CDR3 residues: CASSSPSVETGTYEQYF. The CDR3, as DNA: TGTGCCAGCAGCTCCCCGTCCGTAGAAACAGGGACCTACGAGCAGTACTTC.

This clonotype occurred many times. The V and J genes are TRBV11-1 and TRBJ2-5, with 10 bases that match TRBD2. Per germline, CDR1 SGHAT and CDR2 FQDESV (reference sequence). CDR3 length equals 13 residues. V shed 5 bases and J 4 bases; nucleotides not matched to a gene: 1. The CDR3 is CASSRLAGETQYF. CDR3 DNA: TGTGCCAGCAGCCGACTAGCGGGAGAGACCCAGTACTTC.

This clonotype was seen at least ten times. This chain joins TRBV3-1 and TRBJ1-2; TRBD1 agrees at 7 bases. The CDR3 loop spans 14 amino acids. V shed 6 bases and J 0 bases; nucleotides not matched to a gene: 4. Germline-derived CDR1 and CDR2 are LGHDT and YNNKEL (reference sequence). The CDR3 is CASSLTGTNYGYTF. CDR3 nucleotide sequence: TGTGCCAGCAGTTTGACAGGGACTAACTATGGCTACACCTTC.

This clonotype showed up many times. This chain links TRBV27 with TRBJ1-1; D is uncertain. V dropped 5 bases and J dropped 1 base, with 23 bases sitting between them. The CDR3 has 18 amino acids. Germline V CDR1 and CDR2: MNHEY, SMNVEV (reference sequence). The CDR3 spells CASSARLDKRLENTEAFF. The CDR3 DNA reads TGTGCCAGCAGTGCGCGATTGGATAAACGGTTAGAGAACACTGAAGCTTTCTTT.

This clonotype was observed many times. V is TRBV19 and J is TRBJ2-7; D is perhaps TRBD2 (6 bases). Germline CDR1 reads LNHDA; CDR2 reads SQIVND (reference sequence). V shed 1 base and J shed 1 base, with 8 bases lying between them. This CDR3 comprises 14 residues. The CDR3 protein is CASSIGGGSYEQYF. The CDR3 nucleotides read TGTGCCAGTAGTATAGGGGGAGGATCCTACGAGCAGTACTTC.

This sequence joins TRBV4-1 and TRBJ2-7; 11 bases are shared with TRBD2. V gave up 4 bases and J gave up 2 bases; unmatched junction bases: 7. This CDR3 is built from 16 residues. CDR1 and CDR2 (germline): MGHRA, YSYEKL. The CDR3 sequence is CASSPTALAGAYEQYF. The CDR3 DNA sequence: TGCGCCAGCAGCCCGACCGCACTAGCGGGGGCCTACGAGCAGTACTTC.

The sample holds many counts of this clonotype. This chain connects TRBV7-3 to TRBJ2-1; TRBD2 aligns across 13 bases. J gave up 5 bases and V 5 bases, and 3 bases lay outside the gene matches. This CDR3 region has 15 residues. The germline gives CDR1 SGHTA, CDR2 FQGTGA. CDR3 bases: TGTGCCAGCAGCGTACTAGCGGGAGGGAACAATGAGCAGTTCTTC. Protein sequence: CASSVLAGGNNEQFF.

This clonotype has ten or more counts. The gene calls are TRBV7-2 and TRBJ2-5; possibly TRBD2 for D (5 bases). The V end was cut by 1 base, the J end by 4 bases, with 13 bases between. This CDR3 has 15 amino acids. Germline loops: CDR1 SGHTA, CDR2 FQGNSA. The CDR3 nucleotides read TGTGCCAGCAGCTTAGGCGGTAGCGATTTAGAGACCCAGTACTTC. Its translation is CASSLGGSDLETQYF.